Below are 10 T cell receptor beta chains sequenced from a single sample in a study of tumor and adjacent non-tumor tissue in lung cancer. The template was RNA from unsorted bulk tissue. A modified ARM-PCR protocol with three rounds of nested PCR amplified TCRbeta. TCRdb reprocessed the multiplex PCR reads via MiXCR and lists one record per CDR3 protein. The sample contains fewer than 120,000 distinct CDR3 sequences, over 75% of which appear only once. The sequenced material came from lung tumor tissue. The receptors were sampled from a man in his 70s with non-small cell lung cancer.

The J gene is TRBJ2-7, the V gene TRBV4-2; 10 bases line up with TRBD2. V lost 1 base and J lost 9; bases outside the gene matches: 9. This CDR3 region has 15 residues. Germline CDR1 reads LGHNA; CDR2 reads YNFKEQ. DNA of the CDR3: TGTGCCAGCAGCCAAGTTGCCCTAGCGGGAGACGGGCAGTACTTC. Translating gives CASSQVALAGDGQYF.

This sequence joins TRBV5-1 and TRBJ1-1; a possible D gene is TRBD1 (5 bases). The CDR3 extends over 13 amino acids. Germline lookup yields CDR1 SGHRS and CDR2 YFSETQ. V lost 3 bases to trimming and J lost 6 bases, with 12 bases between them. The CDR3, as DNA: TGCGCCAGCAGCTATCTAGGGGTCCCTGAAGCTTTCTTT. Its protein product is CASSYLGVPEAFF.

This clonotype rates as medium-sized (0.01 to 0.1%). CDR3 sequence reads: CSPEQGNHEQFF. The CDR3, as DNA: TGCAGCCCGGAACAGGGTAACCATGAGCAGTTCTTC. This chain uses TRBV29-1 with TRBJ2-1, with D perhaps matching TRBD1 (6 bases). Between the trimmed V and J ends, which lost 8 bases and 8 bases, there was a span of 16 bases. The CDR3 extends over 12 amino acids. The germline CDR1 and CDR2 sequences are SQVTM and ANQGSEA.

The V and J genes are TRBV28 and TRBJ2-7; D is perhaps TRBD2 (6 bases). The germline V gene has CDR1 MDHEN and CDR2 SYDVKM. Trimming removed 9 bases from V and 4 bases from J, with 13 bases in between. The CDR3 totals 12 residues. The CDR3 sequence: CASRAGSYEQYF. CDR3 DNA sequence: TGTGCCAGTAGGGCCGGGAGTTACGAGCAGTACTTC. The full variable domain, its missing parts supplied by reference TRBV28 and TRBJ2-7, is DVKVTQSSRYLVKRTGEKVFLECVQDMDHENMFWYRQDPGLGLRLIYFSYDVKMKEKGDIPEGYSVSREKKERFSLILESASTNQTSMYLCASRAGSYEQYFGPGTRLTVT.

The J gene is TRBJ2-3, the V gene TRBV29-1; no reliable D call. V lost 2 bases and J lost 5, with 11 bases in between. Germline values: CDR1 SQVTM, CDR2 ANQGSEA. The CDR3 is 13 amino acids. CDR3 sequence: CSVELRGEDTQYF. CDR3 coding DNA: TGCAGCGTTGAACTTCGAGGTGAAGATACGCAGTATTTT.

The chain is built from TRBV6-6 and TRBJ1-2; possibly TRBD1 for D (5 bases). V shed 7 bases and J shed 3 bases, with 18 bases lying between them. This CDR3 has 15 amino acids. Germline V gene lookup returns CDR1 MNHNY and CDR2 SVGAGI (reference sequence). The DNA of the CDR3 is TGTGCCAGCATAGGGGAGGCTTTTACCGACTATGGCTACACCTTC. Protein sequence: CASIGEAFTDYGYTF.

Regarding this clonotype: The CDR3 ends on some other residue instead of the conserved phenylalanine or tryptophan, so this is likely a read error. The V gene is TRBV29-1, the J gene TRBJ2-1; a possible D gene is TRBD1 (5 bases). The CDR3 is 11 amino acids. Germline-derived CDR1 and CDR2 are SQVTM and ANQGSEA. The CDR3, as DNA: TGCGGCGTACCCCCAGGGCCCGAGCAGTTCTCC. Its protein product is CGVPPGPEQFS.

The sample holds a few counts of this clonotype. The chain combines TRBV6-2 or TRBV6-3 with TRBJ1-2, with a tentative D call TRBD1 (6 bases). Trimming removed 11 bases from V and 1 base from J, with 20 bases in between. The CDR3 contains 15 residues. Per germline, CDR1 MNHEY and CDR2 SVGEGT. CDR3 nucleotide sequence: TGTGCCGGCAACCAAAGGACAGTTCTTAACTATGGCTACACCTTC. This sequence encodes CAGNQRTVLNYGYTF.

On this clonotype: At one of its ends the junction is not consistent with the germline gene, which may arise from a read error. This sequence joins TRBV5-6 and TRBJ1-1; D is uncertain. Germline V CDR1 and CDR2: SGHDT, YYEEEE. The CDR3 consists of 16 residues. CDR3 loop: CASNSMGRTMNTEAFF. The CDR3 nucleotides are TGTGCTAGCAACTCAATGGGCAGGACCATGAACACTGAAGCTTTCTTT.

On this clonotype itself: Since a much larger clone is just one base distant, this may be a read error. The genes are TRBV11-2 and TRBJ2-7; D call uncertain. The CDR3 is made up of 13 amino acids. Germline V gene data show CDR1 as SGHAT and CDR2 as FQNNGV. The CDR3 DNA is TGTGCCAGCAGCCATACTACCTCCTACAAGCAGTACTTC. Translated, it gives CASSHTTSYKQYF. The full variable domain, in which reference TRBV11-2 and TRBJ2-7 provide the parts outside the CDR3, is EAGVAQSPRYKIIEKRQSVAFWCNPISGHATLYWYQQILGQGPKLLIQFQNNGVVDDSQLPKDRFSAERLKGVDSTLKIQPAKLEDSAVYLCASSHTTSYKQYFGPGTRLTVT.